What follows are 2 T cell receptor beta chains derived from one specimen sequenced in a study of blood T cell repertoires in COVID-19. TCRdb's table, derived via immunoSEQ multiplex PCR, lists solely in-frame clones and lacks some. Of 150,000 or so clones detected, 82% appear once; the ten largest clones hold about 16%. Material: peripheral blood. Every receptor here comes from a human donor with acute or convalescent COVID-19. The donor label of this sample is uncertain.

This clone was counted between two and nine times. This sequence joins TRBV5-1 and TRBJ2-1; D possibly corresponds to TRBD1 (6 bases). The CDR3 covers 15 residues. Germline V gives CDR1 SGHRS, CDR2 YFSETQ. V was pared by 0 bases and J by 3 bases, with 10 bases between. CDR3 region: CASSLAMDSYNEQFF. The DNA for the CDR3 is TGCGCCAGCAGCTTGGCCATGGACAGCTACAATGAGCAGTTCTTC.

This CDR3 reads CSASGPRDTQYF. The CDR3 DNA is TGCAGTGCTAGTGGTCCCAGAGATACGCAGTATTTT. The chain combines TRBV20-1 with TRBJ2-3; no clear D. The germline V gene has CDR1 DFQATT and CDR2 SNEGSKA (reference sequence). Trimming pared 3 bases from V and 5 bases from J, leaving 9 bases between. The CDR3 length is 12 residues.